The next 26 T cell receptor beta chains were all read from a single sample in a study of shared clonotypes between healthy human individuals. Libraries were prepared by immunoSEQ multiplex PCR; TCRdb keeps only in-frame clonotypes and omits some of them. The repertoire holds about 710,000 clones, 55% to 80% seen once, with under 2% in the top ten. Sequencing was carried out using memory CD4+ T cells sorted from blood. Subset of the sample: CD45RA-negative fraction. The receptors shown here come from a woman between 25 and 40 years old in good health.

The gene calls are TRBV6-5 and TRBJ2-7; D is unresolved. The CDR3 has 15 amino acids. V lost 2 bases to trimming and J lost 3 bases, with 14 bases between them. CDR1 is MNHEY and CDR2 is SVGAGI in the germline V gene. In DNA form, the CDR3 reads TGTGCCAGCAGTTACGGACGGTCCTCGGTCTACGAGCAGTACTTC. It specifies CASSYGRSSVYEQYF.

This chain links TRBV20-1 with TRBJ2-1; TRBD2 matches at 7 bases. Germline CDR1 is DFQATT and CDR2 is SNEGSKA (reference sequence). The CDR3 sequence is 10 residues long. The CDR3 sequence: CRSSGNEQFF. CDR3 in DNA: TGCAGAAGTAGCGGGAATGAGCAGTTCTTC.

CDR3 protein: CASSPVAGRETQYF. The CDR3 nucleotides are TGTGCCAGCTCACCCGTCGCCGGGAGAGAGACCCAGTACTTC. The V and J genes are TRBV18 and TRBJ2-5; maybe TRBD2 (6 bases). V was shortened by 3 bases and J by 4 bases, with 12 bases between the two germline ends. CDR1 and CDR2 (germline): KGHSH, LQKENI. This CDR3 comprises 14 residues.

The chain is built from TRBV28 and TRBJ1-2; D call uncertain. The ends were cut back, 7 bases at V and 1 base at J, with 25 bases in the middle. The CDR3 has 18 residues. Germline V gene sequence: CDR1 MDHEN, CDR2 SYDVKM. The CDR3 sequence is CASMGLGGHRPFNYGYTF. The CDR3 DNA follows: TGTGCCAGCATGGGTTTAGGAGGGCACCGACCGTTTAACTATGGCTACACCTTC.

The V gene is TRBV9, the J gene TRBJ2-2; 7 bases fit TRBD2. The CDR3 loop spans 15 amino acids. The trim removed 3 bases at V and 1 base at J, leaving 3 bases unmatched. Per the germline V gene, CDR1 is SGDLS and CDR2 is YYNGEE. Here the CDR3 DNA reads TGTGCCAGCAGCGAGAGCGGGATGAACACCGGGGAGCTGTTTTTT. Amino acid sequence: CASSESGMNTGELFF. Complete variable domain (other parts from reference TRBV9 and TRBJ2-2): DSGVTQTPKHLITATGQRVTLRCSPRSGDLSVYWYQQSLDQGLQFLIQYYNGEERAKGNILERFSAQQFPDLHSELNLSSLELGDSALYFCASSESGMNTGELFFGEGSRLTVL.

Here the CDR3 DNA reads TGCGCCAGCAGCTACCGGGACAGACGGTTGGCGGGCACAGATACGCAGTATTTT. It codes for CASSYRDRRLAGTDTQYF. The chain carries TRBV5-1 and TRBJ2-3, with 7 positions matching TRBD1. The CDR3 is 18 residues long. V was clipped by 3 bases and J by 1 base; unmatched bases: 14. The germline V gene has CDR1 SGHRS and CDR2 YFSETQ.

CDR3 loop: CASSYSGPTGELFF. The CDR3 DNA sequence: TGTGCCAGCAGTTACTCGGGTCCAACCGGGGAGCTGTTTTTT. This chain links TRBV6-5 with TRBJ2-2; D uncertain. V was clipped by 0 bases and J by 5 bases, with 7 bases between them. Germline CDR1 and CDR2: MNHEY and SVGAGI. This CDR3 spans 14 amino acids.

This clone was detected only a few times. The chain joins TRBV28 to TRBJ1-2, with a possible D match to TRBD1 (5 bases). CDR1 and CDR2 (germline): MDHEN, SYDVKM. Trimming removed 3 bases at V and 10 bases at J, with 12 bases between. The CDR3 runs 12 residues. The CDR3 protein is CASSFGGVDYTF. Written as DNA, the CDR3 is TGTGCCAGCAGTTTTGGGGGGGTTGACTACACCTTC.

The rearrangement uses TRBV7-2 and TRBJ2-3; D is uncertain. The germline CDR1 and CDR2 sequences are SGHTA and FQGNSA. This CDR3 has 15 amino acids. The V and J ends lost 6 bases and 0 bases respectively, with 13 bases between them. The CDR3 region is CASSSQFASTDTQYF. Written as DNA, the CDR3 is TGTGCCAGCAGTTCGCAGTTCGCTAGCACAGATACGCAGTATTTT.

The J gene is TRBJ1-4, the V gene TRBV7-9; 7 nucleotides line up with TRBD1. Looked up from germline, CDR1 is SEHNR and CDR2 is FQNEAQ (reference sequence). The CDR3 covers 15 residues. The V gene end was trimmed by 5 bases and the J gene end by 5 bases; junction bases not matched to a gene: 8. CDR3 amino acids: CASSPRGKPNEKLFF. The CDR3 coding sequence is TGTGCCAGCAGCCCCAGGGGGAAACCAAATGAAAAACTGTTTTTT.

This clone has at least ten counts. The gene calls are TRBV21-1 and TRBJ2-7; the table's D call, TRBD1, was not checked against the DNA. TRBV21-1 is a known pseudogene. The CDR3 has 16 residues. Written as DNA, the CDR3 is TGTGCCAGCAGCAATGTGTTACGGACAGGGATCTACGAGCAGTACTTC. Its translation is CASSNVLRTGIYEQYF.

The CDR3: CASSVAQGSNYGYTF. The CDR3 DNA reads TGTGCCAGCAGCGTAGCCCAGGGGTCTAACTATGGCTACACCTTC. This chain joins TRBV9 and TRBJ1-2, with D perhaps matching TRBD1 (6 bases). Germline V gives CDR1 SGDLS, CDR2 YYNGEE. The CDR3 length is 15 residues. V was cut by 0 bases and J by 0 bases, with 9 bases left in between.

This clone was seen a few times. The chain is built from TRBV28 and TRBJ1-5; no firm D call. With 2 bases removed from V and 7 bases from J, the gap between germline ends came to 9 bases. The CDR3 loop spans 13 amino acids. The V gene's germline CDR1 is MDHEN and CDR2 SYDVKM. This CDR3 reads CASSLPNGQPQHF. Written as DNA, the CDR3 is TGTGCCAGCAGTTTACCCAATGGCCAGCCCCAGCATTTT.

The chain carries TRBV4-1 and TRBJ2-7, with 9 nucleotides matching TRBD2. Germline lookup yields CDR1 MGHRA and CDR2 YSYEKL. CDR3 length: 17 amino acids. With 3 bases clipped from V and 1 base from J, the junction kept 10 bases outside the gene matches. CDR3 coding DNA: TGCGCCAGCAGCCATCTCTTTAGCGGGAGCGGTTCCTACGAGCAGTACTTC. Translated, it gives CASSHLFSGSGSYEQYF.

This clone was found many times. The V and J genes are TRBV4-1 and TRBJ1-3; TRBD1 might be the D (5 bases). The CDR3 is made up of 14 amino acids. The V end lost 1 base, the J end lost 2 bases, and 6 bases lay between the germline ends. CDR1 and CDR2 from the germline V gene are MGHRA and YSYEKL. Written as DNA, the CDR3 is TGCGCCAGCAGCCAAGTGGGGCCTGGAAACACCATATATTTT. This gives the protein CASSQVGPGNTIYF.

The chain employs TRBV4-1 and TRBJ2-5; TRBD1 is a possible D gene (6 bases). V was pared by 4 bases and J by 1 base, with 19 bases between. CDR1 is MGHRA, CDR2 YSYEKL, per germline. There are 17 residues in the CDR3. Here the CDR3 reads CASSPGQTGSPQETQYF. Here the CDR3 DNA reads TGCGCCAGCAGCCCCGGTCAAACAGGGAGTCCCCAAGAGACCCAGTACTTC.

The chain carries TRBV4-2 and TRBJ2-1; 14 bases agree with TRBD2. In germline, CDR1 is LGHNA, CDR2 YNFKEQ. V gave up 5 bases and J gave up 16 bases; unmatched junction bases: 7. The CDR3 consists of 13 residues. The CDR3 loop reads CASSAGTSGSQFF. In DNA form, the CDR3 reads TGTGCCAGCAGCGCTGGGACTAGCGGGAGCCAATTCTTC.

The table lists this clone with a few counts. The chain couples TRBV6-5 to TRBJ1-2, with TRBD1 as a possible D gene (6 bases). Trimming cost V 7 bases and J 4 bases, with 10 bases left between them. Per germline, CDR1 MNHEY and CDR2 SVGAGI. This CDR3 region has 12 residues. CDR3 protein: CASTIQGYGYTF. CDR3 DNA: TGTGCCAGCACTATACAGGGCTATGGCTACACCTTC.

The rearrangement uses TRBV4-1 and TRBJ2-7; D is unresolved. The V end lost 0 bases, the J end lost 2 bases, and 5 bases lay between the germline ends. Germline V gene data show CDR1 as MGHRA and CDR2 as YSYEKL. The CDR3 extends over 13 amino acids. The CDR3 DNA reads as TGCGCCAGCAGCCAAGAATGGGCCTACGAGCAGTACTTC. It encodes CASSQEWAYEQYF.

The V gene is TRBV28, the J gene TRBJ2-7, with 8 bases lining up with TRBD2. Germline V lookup: CDR1 MDHEN, CDR2 SYDVKM. This CDR3 comprises 12 residues. The CDR3 is CASSLASGRVEV. DNA for the CDR3: TGTGCCAGCAGTTTAGCTAGCGGGCGGGTTGAGGTC.

The genes are TRBV19 and TRBJ1-5, with D possibly matching TRBD1 (5 bases). The CDR3 has 17 amino acids. V lost 5 bases, J lost 0 bases, and 17 bases lay in between. Germline CDR1 reads LNHDA; CDR2 reads SQIVND (reference sequence). The CDR3 region is CASSLSTAQYSNQPQHF. The CDR3 DNA reads as TGTGCCAGTAGTCTATCGACAGCCCAATATAGCAATCAGCCCCAGCATTTT.

This chain uses TRBV14 with TRBJ1-2, with TRBD1 matching over 7 bases. The CDR3 loop spans 13 amino acids. V lost 4 bases, J lost 8 bases, and 7 bases stayed unmatched. The V gene's germline CDR1 is SGHDN and CDR2 FVKESK. As DNA, the CDR3 is TGTGCCAGCAGCCGACAGGGCGGTCGCGGCTACACCTTC. Protein product: CASSRQGGRGYTF.

The CDR3 loop is CASSPGSIVTQYF. As DNA, the CDR3 is TGTGCCAGCAGCCCCGGGTCGATTGTGACGCAGTATTTT. This rearrangement joins TRBV5-5 to TRBJ2-3, with no clear D. There are 13 residues in the CDR3. With 4 bases removed from V and 9 bases from J, the gap between germline ends came to 15 bases. Looked up from germline, CDR1 is SGHKS and CDR2 is YYEKEE (reference sequence).

This clone came up a few times. The V and J genes are TRBV11-2 and TRBJ2-7; D may correspond to TRBD1 or TRBD2 (5 bases each). CDR3 length: 15 amino acids. Per the germline V gene, CDR1 is SGHAT and CDR2 is FQNNGV. V shed 0 bases and J shed 2 bases, with 11 bases lying between them. As DNA, the CDR3 is TGTGCCAGCAGCTTAGAAGGGGACGGGACCTACGAGCAGTACTTC. This sequence encodes CASSLEGDGTYEQYF.

The J gene is TRBJ2-5, the V gene TRBV28; possibly TRBD1 for D (6 bases). The germline CDR1 and CDR2 sequences are MDHEN and SYDVKM. The V end lost 6 bases, the J end lost 4 bases, and 12 bases lay between the germline ends. The CDR3 sequence is 13 residues long. The CDR3 protein is CASRIQGTETQYF. The CDR3 DNA sequence: TGTGCCAGCAGAATACAGGGAACAGAGACCCAGTACTTC. Full variable domain (outside the CDR3, taken from reference TRBV28 and TRBJ2-5): DVKVTQSSRYLVKRTGEKVFLECVQDMDHENMFWYRQDPGLGLRLIYFSYDVKMKEKGDIPEGYSVSREKKERFSLILESASTNQTSMYLCASRIQGTETQYFGPGTRLLVL.

The sample holds a few counts of this clone. The rearrangement joins TRBV27 to TRBJ2-3; unclear D gene. This CDR3 comprises 15 residues. Trimming took 5 bases from V and 9 from J, leaving 21 bases between them. Per the germline V gene, CDR1 is MNHEY and CDR2 is SMNVEV (reference sequence). The CDR3 nucleotides are TGTGCCAGCAGTCAACGGGCTGGAATGGTAGACACGCAGTATTTT. This codes for CASSQRAGMVDTQYF.